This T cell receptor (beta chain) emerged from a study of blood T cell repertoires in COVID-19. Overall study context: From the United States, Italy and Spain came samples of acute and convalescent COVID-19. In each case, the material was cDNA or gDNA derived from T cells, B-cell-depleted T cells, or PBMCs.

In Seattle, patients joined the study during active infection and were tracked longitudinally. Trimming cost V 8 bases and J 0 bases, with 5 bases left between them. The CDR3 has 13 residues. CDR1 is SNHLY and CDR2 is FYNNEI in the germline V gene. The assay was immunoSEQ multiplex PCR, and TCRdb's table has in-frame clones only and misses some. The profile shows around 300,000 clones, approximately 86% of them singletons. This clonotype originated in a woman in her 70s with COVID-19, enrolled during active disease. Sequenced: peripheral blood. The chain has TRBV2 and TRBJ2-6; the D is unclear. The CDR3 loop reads CASLYSGANVLTF. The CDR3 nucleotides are TGTGCCAGCCTGTACTCTGGGGCCAACGTCCTGACTTTC.